These T cell receptor beta chains were read from a single sample in a study of T cell changes during pregnancy in multiple sclerosis. Clones were read by immunoSEQ multiplex PCR, and TCRdb kept only the in-frame ones, dropping some. The profile covers tens of thousands of clones, with 91% appearing a single time and approximately 8.4% taken by the ten largest. This specimen was CD8+ T cells from peripheral blood mononuclear cells, taken before pregnancy. The receptors were gathered from a female donor with multiple sclerosis, enrolled in a pregnancy study. Both conserved end residues are part of each CDR3. A D gene is named only where the DNA matches it firmly. Where a row states a size, it is once, few, many or the class of an expanded clone; other rows omit it.

CASSMFLRGIHTEAFF	TGTGCCAGTAGTATGTTCTTGAGGGGGATTCACACTGAAGCTTTCTTT	.	16	TRBV19	TRBJ1-1	.
CASSPGAYEQYF	TGTGCCAGCAGCCCAGGGGCCTACGAGCAGTACTTC	.	12	TRBV13	TRBJ2-7	.
CASSPGGYGYTF	TGTGCCAGCAGTCCCGGGGGCTATGGCTACACCTTC	.	12	TRBV21-1	TRBJ1-2	.
CASRLAALNEQFF	TGTGCCAGCAGACTAGCGGCCCTCAATGAGCAGTTCTTC	TRBD2	13	TRBV2	TRBJ2-1	.
CSARDTYEQYF	TGCAGTGCTAGAGATACCTACGAGCAGTACTTC	.	11	TRBV20-1	TRBJ2-7	.
CASSTLPRQGGYEQYF	TGTGCCAGCAGCACCCTGCCACGACAGGGCGGCTACGAGCAGTACTTC	.	16	TRBV21-1	TRBJ2-7	.
CASSSYQGRINTEAFF	TGTGCCAGCAGCTCTTACCAGGGGCGTATAAACACTGAAGCTTTCTTT	.	16	TRBV7-9	TRBJ1-1	.
CASIGQGDTEAFF	TGTGCCAGCATAGGACAGGGGGACACTGAAGCTTTCTTT	TRBD1	13	TRBV27	TRBJ1-1	few
CASRGGQGTDTQYF	TGTGCCAGCAGGGGGGGGCAGGGCACAGATACGCAGTATTTT	.	14	TRBV2	TRBJ2-3	.
CASSLRTGGPYEQYF	TGTGCCAGCAGCCTACGGACAGGGGGTCCCTACGAGCAGTACTTC	TRBD1	15	TRBV7-6	TRBJ2-7	once
CASSLGGGIEAFF	TGTGCCAGCAGTTTAGGGGGAGGAATTGAAGCTTTCTTT	.	13	TRBV28	TRBJ1-1	.
CASRGPSSYEQYF	TGTGCCTCACGCGGCCCGAGCTCCTACGAGCAGTACTTC	.	13	TRBV7-9	TRBJ2-7	.
CASSLGGLVEQYF	TGTGCCAGCAGCTTGGGGGGACTAGTCGAGCAGTACTTC	TRBD2	13	TRBV7-9	TRBJ2-7	.
CASSVAHPTRDTIYF	TGTGCCAGCAGCGTAGCTCACCCCACTAGGGACACCATATATTTT	.	15	TRBV9	TRBJ1-3	.
CASSLGHRVVTGELFF	TGTGCCAGCAGTTTAGGGCACAGGGTGGTCACCGGGGAGCTGTTTTTT	.	16	TRBV6-6	TRBJ2-2	.
CSARRQATEAFF	TGCAGCGCTCGGAGACAGGCCACTGAAGCTTTCTTT	.	12	TRBV29-1	TRBJ1-1	.
CASGPGDRNYGYTF	TGTGCTAGTGGTCCAGGGGACAGAAACTATGGCTACACCTTC	TRBD1	14	TRBV12-5	TRBJ1-2	.
CASSQLQGSRETQYF	TGCGCCAGCAGCCAACTCCAGGGGAGTAGAGAGACCCAGTACTTC	.	15	TRBV4-3	TRBJ2-5	.
CASSFRTSGNPSYNEQFF	TGTGCCAGCAGCTTCCGGACTAGCGGGAACCCGAGCTACAATGAGCAGTTCTTC	TRBD2	18	TRBV5-5	TRBJ2-1	.
CSVAGQGTDTQYF	TGCAGCGTGGCCGGACAGGGAACAGATACGCAGTATTTT	TRBD1	13	TRBV29-1	TRBJ2-3	.
CASSEASGSNTGELFF	TGTGCCAGCAGTGAAGCCAGCGGGAGTAACACCGGGGAGCTGTTTTTT	TRBD2	16	TRBV6-4	TRBJ2-2	.
CASSTLTGGPEEQYF	TGTGCCAGTAGTACCCTGACAGGGGGTCCTGAGGAGCAGTACTTC	TRBD1	15	TRBV19	TRBJ2-7	.
CASSQDLVAGAQETQYF	TGTGCCAGCAGCCAAGATCTAGTAGCGGGAGCCCAAGAGACCCAGTACTTC	TRBD2	17	TRBV4-2	TRBJ2-5	.
CASSPSVMLGVEQFF	TGTGCCAGCAGCCCCAGTGTTATGCTGGGCGTTGAGCAGTTCTTC	.	15	TRBV7-9	TRBJ2-1	.
CATSRDKSNQPQHF	TGTGCCACCAGCAGAGATAAAAGCAATCAGCCCCAGCATTTT	.	14	TRBV15	TRBJ1-5	.
CASSEGGNAYEQYF	TGTGCCAGCAGTGAAGGTGGCAATGCCTACGAGCAGTACTTC	.	14	TRBV6-1	TRBJ2-7	.
CASSLRQVTDTQYF	TGTGCCAGCAGTTTGAGACAGGTCACAGATACGCAGTATTTT	.	14	TRBV28	TRBJ2-3	.
CASSPLGGGNTEAFF	TGTGCCAGCAGTCCCTTGGGGGGGGGAAACACTGAAGCTTTCTTT	.	15	TRBV28	TRBJ1-1	.
CASSIFGQGAGELFF	TGTGCCAGCAGCATCTTCGGACAGGGTGCCGGGGAGCTGTTTTTT	TRBD1	15	TRBV6-6	TRBJ2-2	medium-sized
CSVRGGTGELFF	TGCAGCGTTCGGGGGGGCACCGGGGAGCTGTTTTTT	TRBD2	12	TRBV29-1	TRBJ2-2	.
CASSSGQEGLFF	TGTGCCAGCAGTTCCGGACAGGAGGGACTGTTTTTT	TRBD1	12	TRBV27	TRBJ1-4	.
CASSLSGRGIVETQYF	TGTGCCAGCAGCTTGTCGGGCAGGGGAATAGTAGAGACCCAGTACTTC	.	16	TRBV5-4	TRBJ2-5	.
CASSYSESSGNTIYF	TGTGCCAGCAGTTACTCGGAGAGCTCTGGAAACACCATATATTTT	.	15	TRBV6-5	TRBJ1-3	.
CASSLSPRGGATGELFF	TGTGCCAGCAGCTTATCCCCTCGAGGCGGGGCCACCGGGGAGCTGTTTTTT	.	17	TRBV7-3	TRBJ2-2	once
CASSPAQGGLADNEQFF	TGTGCCAGCAGCCCAGCGCAGGGAGGGCTAGCGGACAATGAGCAGTTCTTC	TRBD2	17	TRBV7-8	TRBJ2-1	.
CASSPLGGNQPQHF	TGTGCCAGCAGCCCTTTGGGGGGGAATCAGCCCCAGCATTTT	.	14	TRBV7-6	TRBJ1-5	once
CASSPGGDSLTEAFF	TGTGCCAGCAGCCCCGGGGGGGACAGTCTCACTGAAGCTTTCTTT	TRBD1	15	TRBV11-3	TRBJ1-1	once
CASSSEGQYNQPQHF	TGTGCCAGCAGCTCCGAAGGACAGTACAATCAGCCCCAGCATTTT	.	15	TRBV7-9	TRBJ1-5	.
CASSQEGGAMSTDTQYF	TGCGCCAGCAGCCAAGAAGGGGGCGCGATGTCCACAGATACGCAGTATTTT	TRBD1	17	TRBV4-1	TRBJ2-3	.
CASTLASGRSYEQYF	TGTGCCAGCACCCTTGCAAGCGGGAGGTCCTACGAGCAGTACTTC	TRBD2	15	TRBV6-1	TRBJ2-7	.